The TCR beta chain described here comes from a study of shared clonotypes between healthy human individuals. The length of the CDR3 is 14 residues. Deletions cut 5 bases from V and 8 bases from J, with 18 bases between. Germline V gene sequence: CDR1 SGHTA, CDR2 FQGNSA. Investigators spread the genomic DNA of each subset evenly over several immunoSEQ plates. The input for sorted-subset replicate PCRs was around 200 ng DNA, tens of thousands of T cell genomes. Assay: immunoSEQ multiplex PCR; the TCRdb copy retains only in-frame clones and omits some. The table lists about 1 million clones, 65% to 80% of them singletons.

This chain joins TRBV7-2 and TRBJ1-2; D unresolved. Input material: memory CD4+ T cells sorted from blood. This sample's subset: CD45RA-negative fraction. This TCR was recovered from a man between 18 and 35 years old in good health. DNA of the CDR3: TGTGCCAGCAGCCCGTATACCCCTATTGTGGGCTACACCTTC. This encodes CASSPYTPIVGYTF.